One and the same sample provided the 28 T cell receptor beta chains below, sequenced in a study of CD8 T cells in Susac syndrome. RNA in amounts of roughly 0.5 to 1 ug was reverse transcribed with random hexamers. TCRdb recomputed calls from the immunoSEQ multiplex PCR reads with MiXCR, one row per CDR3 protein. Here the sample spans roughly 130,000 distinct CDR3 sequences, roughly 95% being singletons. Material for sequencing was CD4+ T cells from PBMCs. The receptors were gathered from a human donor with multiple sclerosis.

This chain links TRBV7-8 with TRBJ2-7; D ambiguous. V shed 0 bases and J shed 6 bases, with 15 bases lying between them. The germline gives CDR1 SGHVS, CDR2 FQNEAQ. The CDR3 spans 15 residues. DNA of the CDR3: TGTGCCAGCAGCTTAGCGGAGACCCCCACCTTCGAGCAGTACTTC. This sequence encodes CASSLAETPTFEQYF.

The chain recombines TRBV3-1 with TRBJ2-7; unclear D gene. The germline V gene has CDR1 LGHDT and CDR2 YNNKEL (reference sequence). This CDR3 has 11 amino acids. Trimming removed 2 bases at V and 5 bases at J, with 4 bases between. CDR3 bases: TGTGCCAGCAGCCAAAGCCACGAGCAGTACTTC. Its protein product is CASSQSHEQYF.

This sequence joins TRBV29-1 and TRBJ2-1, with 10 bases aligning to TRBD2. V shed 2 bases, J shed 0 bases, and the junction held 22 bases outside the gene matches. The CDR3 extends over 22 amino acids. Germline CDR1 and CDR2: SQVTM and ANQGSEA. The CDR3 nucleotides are TGCAGCGTTGAATTATTCCCAGGGCGGCCAGCGGGAGGGACGAGCTCCTACAATGAGCAGTTCTTC. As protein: CSVELFPGRPAGGTSSYNEQFF.

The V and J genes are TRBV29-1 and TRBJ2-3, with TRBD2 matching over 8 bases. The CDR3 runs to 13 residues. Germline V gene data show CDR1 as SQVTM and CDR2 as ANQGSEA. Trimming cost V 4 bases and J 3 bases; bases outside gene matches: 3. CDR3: CSVGRGATDTQYF. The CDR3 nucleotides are TGCAGCGTTGGGCGGGGGGCAACAGATACGCAGTATTTT.

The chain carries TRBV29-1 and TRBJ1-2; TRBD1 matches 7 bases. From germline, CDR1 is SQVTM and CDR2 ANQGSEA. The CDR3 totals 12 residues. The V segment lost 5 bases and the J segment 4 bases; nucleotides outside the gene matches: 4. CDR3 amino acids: CSVRQGTYGYTF. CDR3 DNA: TGCAGCGTTCGACAGGGTACCTATGGCTACACCTTC. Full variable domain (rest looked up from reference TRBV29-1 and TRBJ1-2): SAVISQKPSRDICQRGTSLTIQCQVDSQVTMMFWYRQQPGQSLTLIATANQGSEATYESGFVIDKFPISRPNLTFSTLTVSNMSPEDSSIYLCSVRQGTYGYTFGSGTRLTVV.

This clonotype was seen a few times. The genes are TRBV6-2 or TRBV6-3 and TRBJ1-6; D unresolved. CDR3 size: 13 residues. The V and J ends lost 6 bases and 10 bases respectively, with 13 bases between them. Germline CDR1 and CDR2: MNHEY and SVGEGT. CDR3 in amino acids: CASSPPVRSPLHF. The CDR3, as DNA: TGTGCCAGCAGCCCCCCCGTTCGGTCACCCCTCCACTTT.

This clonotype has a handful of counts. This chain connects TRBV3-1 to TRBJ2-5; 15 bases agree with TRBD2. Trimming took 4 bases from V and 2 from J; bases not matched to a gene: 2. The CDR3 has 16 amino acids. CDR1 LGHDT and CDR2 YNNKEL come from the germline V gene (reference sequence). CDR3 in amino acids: CASSRGLAGGQETQYF. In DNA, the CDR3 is TGTGCCAGCAGCCGCGGACTAGCGGGAGGGCAAGAGACCCAGTACTTC.

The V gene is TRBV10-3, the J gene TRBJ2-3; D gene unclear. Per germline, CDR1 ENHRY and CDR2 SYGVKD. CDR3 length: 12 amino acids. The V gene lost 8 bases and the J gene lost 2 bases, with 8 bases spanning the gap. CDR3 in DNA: TGTGCCATCGGATACGACACAGATACGCAGTATTTT. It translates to CAIGYDTDTQYF.

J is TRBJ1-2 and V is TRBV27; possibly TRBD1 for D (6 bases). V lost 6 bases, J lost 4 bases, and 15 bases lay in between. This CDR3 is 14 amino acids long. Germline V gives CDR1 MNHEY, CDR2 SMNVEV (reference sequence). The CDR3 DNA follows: TGTGCCAGCAGCGAAGACAGGATGAGCTATGGCTACACCTTC. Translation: CASSEDRMSYGYTF.

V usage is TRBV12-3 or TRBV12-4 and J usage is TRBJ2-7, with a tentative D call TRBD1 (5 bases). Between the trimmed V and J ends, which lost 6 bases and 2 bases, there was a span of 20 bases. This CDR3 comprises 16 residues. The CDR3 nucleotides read TGTGCCAGCAGCCGCGCAGGGATTAGAAGGACCTACGAGCAGTACTTC. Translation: CASSRAGIRRTYEQYF.

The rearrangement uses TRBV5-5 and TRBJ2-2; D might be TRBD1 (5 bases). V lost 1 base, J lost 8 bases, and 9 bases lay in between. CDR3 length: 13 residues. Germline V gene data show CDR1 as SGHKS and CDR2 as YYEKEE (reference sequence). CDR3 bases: TGTGCCAGCAGCTTGTATCAGGGAGGGGAGCTGTTTTTT. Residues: CASSLYQGGELFF.

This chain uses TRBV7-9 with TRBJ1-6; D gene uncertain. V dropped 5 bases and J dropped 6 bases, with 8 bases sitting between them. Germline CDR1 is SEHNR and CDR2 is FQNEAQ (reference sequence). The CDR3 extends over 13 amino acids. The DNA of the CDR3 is TGTGCCAGCAGCCCGGGTACTAATTCACCCCTCCACTTT. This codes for CASSPGTNSPLHF.

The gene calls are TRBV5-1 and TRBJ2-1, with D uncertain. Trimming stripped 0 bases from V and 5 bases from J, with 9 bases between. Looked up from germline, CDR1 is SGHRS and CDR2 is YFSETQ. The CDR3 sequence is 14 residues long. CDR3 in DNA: TGCGCCAGCAGCTTGGAGATCGCCCACAATGAGCAGTTCTTC. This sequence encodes CASSLEIAHNEQFF.

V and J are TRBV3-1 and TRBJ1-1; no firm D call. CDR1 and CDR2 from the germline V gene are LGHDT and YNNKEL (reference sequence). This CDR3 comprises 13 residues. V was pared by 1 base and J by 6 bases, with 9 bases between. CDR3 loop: CASSQVGWSEAFF. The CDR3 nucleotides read TGTGCCAGCAGCCAAGTGGGTTGGTCTGAAGCTTTCTTT.

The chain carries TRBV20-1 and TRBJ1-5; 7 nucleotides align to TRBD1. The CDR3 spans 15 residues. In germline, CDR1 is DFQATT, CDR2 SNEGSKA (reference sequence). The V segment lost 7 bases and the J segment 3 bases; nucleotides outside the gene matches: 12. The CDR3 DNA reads TGCAGTGTATCACAGGGGACGACTATCAATCAGCCCCAGCATTTT. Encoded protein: CSVSQGTTINQPQHF.

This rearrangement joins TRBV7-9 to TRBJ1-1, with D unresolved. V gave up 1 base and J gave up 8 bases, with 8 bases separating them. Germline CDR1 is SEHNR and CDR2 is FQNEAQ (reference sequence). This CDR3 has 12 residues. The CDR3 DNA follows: TGTGCCAGCAGCTTAGTGGGAGCCGAAGCTTTCTTT. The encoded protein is CASSLVGAEAFF.

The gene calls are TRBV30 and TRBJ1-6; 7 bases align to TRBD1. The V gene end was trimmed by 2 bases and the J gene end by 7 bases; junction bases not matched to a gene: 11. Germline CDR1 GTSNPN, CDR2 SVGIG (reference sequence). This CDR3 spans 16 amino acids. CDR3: CAWSRDFRDSNSPLHF. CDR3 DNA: TGTGCCTGGAGTAGAGACTTCCGGGACAGCAATTCACCCCTCCACTTT.

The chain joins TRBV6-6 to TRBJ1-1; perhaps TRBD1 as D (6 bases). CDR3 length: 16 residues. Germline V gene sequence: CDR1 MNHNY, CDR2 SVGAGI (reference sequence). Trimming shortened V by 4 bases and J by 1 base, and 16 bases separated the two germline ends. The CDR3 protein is CASSSPDSPKNTEAFF. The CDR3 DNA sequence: TGTGCCAGCAGTTCTCCGGACAGCCCTAAGAACACTGAAGCTTTCTTT.

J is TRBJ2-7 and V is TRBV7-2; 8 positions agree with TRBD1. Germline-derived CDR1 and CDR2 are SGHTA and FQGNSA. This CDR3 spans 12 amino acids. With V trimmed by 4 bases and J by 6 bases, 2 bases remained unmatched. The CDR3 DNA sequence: TGTGCCAGCAGCTACGACAGGGGCGAGCAGTACTTC. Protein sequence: CASSYDRGEQYF.

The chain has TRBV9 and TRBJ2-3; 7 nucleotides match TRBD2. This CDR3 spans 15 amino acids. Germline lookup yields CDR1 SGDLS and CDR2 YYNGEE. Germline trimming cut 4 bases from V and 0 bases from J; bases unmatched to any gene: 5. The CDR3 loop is CASSQRGPSTDTQYF. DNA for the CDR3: TGTGCCAGCAGCCAGCGGGGACCAAGCACAGATACGCAGTATTTT.

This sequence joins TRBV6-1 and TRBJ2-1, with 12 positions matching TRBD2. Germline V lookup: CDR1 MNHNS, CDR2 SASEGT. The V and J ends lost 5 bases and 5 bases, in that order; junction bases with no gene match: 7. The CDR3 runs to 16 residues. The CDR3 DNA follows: TGTGCCAGCAGTCCACGGAGGACTAGCGGGAACAATGAGCAGTTCTTC. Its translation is CASSPRRTSGNNEQFF.

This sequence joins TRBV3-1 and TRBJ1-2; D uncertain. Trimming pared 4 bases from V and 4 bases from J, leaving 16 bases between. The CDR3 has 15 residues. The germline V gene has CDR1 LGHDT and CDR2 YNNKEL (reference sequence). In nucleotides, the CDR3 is TGTGCCAGCAGCCCTGCGAAAGGTTTCTTCTATGGCTACACCTTC. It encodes CASSPAKGFFYGYTF.

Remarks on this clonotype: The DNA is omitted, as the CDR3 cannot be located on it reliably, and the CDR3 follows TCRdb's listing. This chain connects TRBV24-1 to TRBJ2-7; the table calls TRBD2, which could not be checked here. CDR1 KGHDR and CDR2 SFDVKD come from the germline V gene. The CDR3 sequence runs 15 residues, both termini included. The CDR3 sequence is CATSEEIRGPLWQYF.

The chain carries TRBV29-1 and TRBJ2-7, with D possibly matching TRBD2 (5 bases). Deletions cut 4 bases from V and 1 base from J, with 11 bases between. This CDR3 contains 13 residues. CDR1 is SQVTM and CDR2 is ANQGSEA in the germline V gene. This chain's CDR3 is CSVGGMGSYEQYF. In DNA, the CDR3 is TGCAGCGTTGGAGGGATGGGGTCCTACGAGCAGTACTTC.

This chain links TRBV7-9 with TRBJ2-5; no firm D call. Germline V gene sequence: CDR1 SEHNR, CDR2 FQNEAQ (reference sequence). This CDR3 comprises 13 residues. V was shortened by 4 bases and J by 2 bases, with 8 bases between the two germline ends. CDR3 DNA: TGTGCCAGCAGCTGGCTGTTGCAAGAGACCCAGTACTTC. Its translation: CASSWLLQETQYF. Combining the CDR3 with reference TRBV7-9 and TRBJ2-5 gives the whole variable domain DTGVSQNPRHKITKRGQNVTFRCDPISEHNRLYWYRQTLGQGPEFLTYFQNEAQLEKSRLLSDRFSAERPKGSFSTLEIQRTEQGDSAMYLCASSWLLQETQYFGPGTRLLVL.

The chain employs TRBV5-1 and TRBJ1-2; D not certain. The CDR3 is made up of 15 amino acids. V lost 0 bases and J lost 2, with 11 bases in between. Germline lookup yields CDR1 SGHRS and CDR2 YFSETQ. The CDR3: CASSLVTDGNYGYTF. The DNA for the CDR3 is TGCGCCAGCAGCTTGGTGACCGACGGGAACTATGGCTACACCTTC. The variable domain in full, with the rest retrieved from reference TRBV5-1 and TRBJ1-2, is KAGVTQTPRYLIKTRGQQVTLSCSPISGHRSVSWYQQTPGQGLQFLFEYFSETQRNKGNFPGRFSGRQFSNSRSEMNVSTLELGDSALYLCASSLVTDGNYGYTFGSGTRLTVV.

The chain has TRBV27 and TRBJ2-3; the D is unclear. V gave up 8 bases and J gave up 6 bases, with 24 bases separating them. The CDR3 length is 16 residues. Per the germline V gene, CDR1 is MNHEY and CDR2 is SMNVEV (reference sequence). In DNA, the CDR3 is TGTGCCAGCTGCCCCCAGAGCCGTAGCCGCCCCGATACGCAGTATTTT. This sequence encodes CASCPQSRSRPDTQYF.

The chain's CDR3 is CASSLRSATDTQYF. The CDR3 DNA is TGTGCCAGCAGTTTACGGTCAGCCACAGATACGCAGTATTTT. The chain employs TRBV27 and TRBJ2-3; unclear D gene. Trimming left V 2 bases short and J 2 bases short, with 8 bases between. Germline CDR1 MNHEY, CDR2 SMNVEV (reference sequence). There are 14 residues in the CDR3.